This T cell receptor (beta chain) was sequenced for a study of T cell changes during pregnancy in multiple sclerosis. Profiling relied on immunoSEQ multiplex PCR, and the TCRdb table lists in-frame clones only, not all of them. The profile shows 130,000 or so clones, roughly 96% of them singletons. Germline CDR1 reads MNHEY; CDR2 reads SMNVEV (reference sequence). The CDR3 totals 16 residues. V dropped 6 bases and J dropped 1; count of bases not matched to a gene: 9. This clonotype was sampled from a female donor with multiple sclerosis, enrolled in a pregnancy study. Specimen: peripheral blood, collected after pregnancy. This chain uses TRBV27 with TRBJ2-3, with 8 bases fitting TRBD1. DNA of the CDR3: TGTGCCAGCAGCGTCGCAGGGGGCCGTGGCACAGATACGCAGTATTTT. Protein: CASSVAGGRGTDTQYF.